This is a list of T cell receptor beta chains from one sample in a study of cytomegalovirus exposure and HLA in healthy donors. Produced via immunoSEQ multiplex PCR; TCRdb's table is partial and in-frame only. The sample shows over 150,000 clones, approximately 82% of them seen only once. The sequencing sample was made of PBMCs. All receptors derive from a male donor in good health and CMV-seronegative. The conserved cysteine and the conserved F or W are not part of the CDR3 here.

j_gene,v_gene,CDR3aa
TRBJ1-4,TRBV7-9,ATGQGSATNEKLF
TRBJ2-3,TRBV6-6,ASSPARDTQY
TRBJ2-7,TRBV25-1,ASSESGGSSYEQY
TRBJ2-3,TRBV19,ASSQPDRGPRTQY
TRBJ2-3,TRBV9,ASSVGQGATADTQY
TRBJ2-1,TRBV7-8,ASTYSGRSYNEQF
TRBJ2-3,TRBV9,ASSASTDTQY
TRBJ1-1,TRBV11-2,ASSLGDRTRATEAF
TRBJ2-6,TRBV12-2,ASRPPEFNSGANVLT
TRBJ2-2,TRBV5-1,ASSGTSGVNTGELF
TRBJ2-3,TRBV5-1,ASRRNQGLGTDTQY
TRBJ1-2,TRBV10-2,ASSDGTITNYGYT
TRBJ1-1,TRBV5-4,AVQNGLNTEAF
TRBJ1-2,TRBV28,ASSLPGYGYT
TRBJ2-7,TRBV5-6,ASSLTSGRAVY